Below, one TCR beta chain is given with its context. The data were taken from a study of Ad26.COV2.S vaccination and SARS-CoV-2 variants. Across the whole study: A COV1001 Ad26.COV2.S trial-arm participant provided the sample. Participants got Ad26.COV2.S intramuscularly, once or twice 56 days apart.

V was cut by 5 bases and J by 8 bases, with 15 bases left in between. Germline V gene lookup returns CDR1 SNHLY and CDR2 FYNNEI. There are 13 residues in the CDR3. Assay: immunoSEQ multiplex PCR; the TCRdb copy retains only in-frame clones and omits some. Of about 350,000 clones in the sample, around 90% were seen once. The treatment was: over 15 received Ad26.COV2.S at low or high dose, single or two shots; several received placebo; per-sample allocation not given. Specimen acquisition occurred on day 63 following the initial vaccine or placebo injection. An adult donor aged 18-55 years was enrolled in Boston.

The rearrangement links TRBV2 to TRBJ1-2; D gene uncertain. The TCR comes from a person between 18 and 65 years old who received the Ad26.COV2.S COVID-19 vaccine or a placebo. Sample: peripheral blood, taken in a trial of Ad26.COV2.S vaccine versus placebo. The CDR3 region has the DNA TGTGCCAGCAGTCCCAACCCGATAGGGGGCTACACCTTC. Encoded protein: CASSPNPIGGYTF. Looking up the rest from reference TRBV2 and TRBJ1-2 gives the full variable domain: EPEVTQTPSHQVTQMGQEVILRCVPISNHLYFYWYRQILGQKVEFLVSFYNNEISEKSEIFDDQFSVERPDGSNFTLKIRSTKLEDSAMYFCASSPNPIGGYTFGSGTRLTVV.